This T cell receptor (beta chain) stems from a study of T-cell reconstitution after alpha-beta-depleted transplantation in children. Points from the study as a whole: T-cell counts and diversity at one year following transplant were attributed mainly to newly produced T cells. TCRbeta diversity was high at day 60 in some patients (a result of surviving recipient T cells and thymic progenitors). Alpha-beta T cells present about two months after transplant were reported to originate from several hundred expanded graft clones.

During its preparation, the TCRbeta library received unique molecular identifiers. One entry per CDR3 protein results from TCRdb running MiXCR on the PCR reads. The sample consists of just under 350,000 distinct CDR3 sequences, 16% of them appearing once. A single count supports this clonotype. Its specificity is unknown. The CDR3 is 17 residues long. Trimming stripped 0 bases from V and 0 bases from J, with 13 bases between. Germline CDR1 KGHSH, CDR2 LQKENI. The clonotype was recovered from a male patient between 2 and 15 years old who had a stem cell transplant for acute lymphoblastic leukemia, so the T cells may come from the graft donor. The starting material was PBMCs, mostly from graft donor cells, obtained 360 days after TCRalphabeta/CD19-depleted stem cell transplant. The chain uses TRBV18 and TRBJ2-3; no clear D gene. The CDR3 coding sequence is TGTGCCAGCTCACCACCTACTACAACGGCTAGCACAGATACGCAGTATTTT. Translated, it gives CASSPPTTTASTDTQYF.